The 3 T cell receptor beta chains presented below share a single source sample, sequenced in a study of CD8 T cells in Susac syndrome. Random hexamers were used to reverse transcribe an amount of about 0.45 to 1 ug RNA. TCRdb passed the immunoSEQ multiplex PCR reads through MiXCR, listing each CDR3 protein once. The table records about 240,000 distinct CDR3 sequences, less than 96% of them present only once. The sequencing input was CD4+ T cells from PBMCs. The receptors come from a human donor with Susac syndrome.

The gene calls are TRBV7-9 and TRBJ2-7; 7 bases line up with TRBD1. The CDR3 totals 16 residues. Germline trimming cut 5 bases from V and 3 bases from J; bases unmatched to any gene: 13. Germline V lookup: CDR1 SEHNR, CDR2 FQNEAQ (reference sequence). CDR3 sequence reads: CASSPDRRGGLYEQYF. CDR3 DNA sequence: TGTGCCAGCAGCCCCGACCGAAGAGGGGGCCTCTACGAGCAGTACTTC. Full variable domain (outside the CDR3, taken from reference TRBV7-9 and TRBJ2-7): DTGVSQNPRHKITKRGQNVTFRCDPISEHNRLYWYRQTLGQGPEFLTYFQNEAQLEKSRLLSDRFSAERPKGSFSTLEIQRTEQGDSAMYLCASSPDRRGGLYEQYFGPGTRLTVT.

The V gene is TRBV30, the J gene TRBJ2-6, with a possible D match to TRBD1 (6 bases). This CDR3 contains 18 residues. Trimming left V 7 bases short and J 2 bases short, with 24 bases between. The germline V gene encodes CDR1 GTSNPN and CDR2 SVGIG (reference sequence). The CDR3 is CAYRLGRGIRAGANVLTF. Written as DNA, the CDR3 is TGTGCCTACCGGCTGGGCAGGGGCATTCGCGCTGGGGCCAACGTCCTGACTTTC.

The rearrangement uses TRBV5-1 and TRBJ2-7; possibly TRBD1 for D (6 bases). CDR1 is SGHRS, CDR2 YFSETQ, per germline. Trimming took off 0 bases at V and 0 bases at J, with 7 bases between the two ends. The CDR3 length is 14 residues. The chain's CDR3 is CASSLGDTSYEQYF. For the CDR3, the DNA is TGCGCCAGCAGCTTGGGGGACACCTCCTACGAGCAGTACTTC.